This T cell receptor (beta chain) was documented in a study of T cell changes during pregnancy in multiple sclerosis. TCRdb's copy holds only in-frame clones and misses some; the assay was immunoSEQ multiplex PCR. The sample lists about 80,000 clones; just over 90% were seen once. Germline CDR1 is SGHNT and CDR2 is YYREEE (reference sequence). Trimming took 0 bases from V and 7 from J; bases not matched to a gene: 3. There are 14 residues in the CDR3. This chain joins TRBV5-4 and TRBJ2-1; TRBD2 agrees at 8 bases. This material consisted of peripheral blood, taken before pregnancy. The TCR originated in a female donor with multiple sclerosis, enrolled in a pregnancy study. The CDR3 reads CASSLAGGGNEQFF. CDR3 coding DNA: TGTGCCAGCAGCTTGGCCGGGGGGGGTAATGAGCAGTTCTTC.